This TCR beta chain stems from a study of blood T cells in healthy people across ages. This clonotype was observed a few times. The antigen remains undetermined. Study findings and constraints: The study could not conclusively compare naive and antigen-experienced cells, given its unsorted PBMCs. Among long-lived donors, naive CD4+ cells were more numerous and diversity higher than in aged donors.

The individuals who served as donors were healthy Caucasians living in Russia, aged roughly 6 to 95. Whenever a sample was processed, at least 7 million PBMCs were isolated. Primed by a sample-barcoded 5' primer and a J-beta primer mix, a second PCR proceeded for about 6 to 12 cycles. TCRdb analysed the 5' RACE reads with MiXCR anew, one entry per CDR3 protein. The sample gives about 1.4 million distinct CDR3 sequences, around 59% of which show up once; over 5% is in the top ten. Germline V gene lookup returns CDR1 SQVTM and CDR2 ANQGSEA. The CDR3 contains 14 residues. With V trimmed by 6 bases and J by 2 bases, 7 bases remained unmatched.

The sequence derives from a man aged 18-30 years in good health. Sequenced material: blood. V and J are TRBV29-1 and TRBJ2-3; the match to TRBD2 covers 8 bases. For the CDR3, the DNA is TGCAGCGTCCCTCGAGCGGGGGCCACAGATACGCAGTATTTT. Its protein product is CSVPRAGATDTQYF.